Presented here are 23 T cell receptor beta chains from one specimen sequenced in a study of T cell responses to AZD1222 COVID-19 vaccine. Data came from immunoSEQ multiplex PCR; TCRdb stores just in-frame clones and leaves some out. The data show 150,000 or so clones, 85% to 95% seen once. This specimen consisted of peripheral blood, obtained 28 days after the second AZD1222 dose. These receptors were taken from an adult who received the AZD1222 COVID-19 vaccine.

V is TRBV28 and J is TRBJ1-2, with TRBD1 as a possible D gene (6 bases). The germline V gene has CDR1 MDHEN and CDR2 SYDVKM. The V and J ends lost 5 bases and 8 bases respectively, with 12 bases between them. The CDR3 length is 12 residues. This CDR3 is CASSPPQGGYTF. As DNA, the CDR3 is TGTGCCAGCAGTCCCCCCCAGGGGGGCTACACCTTC.

The chain links TRBV25-1 to TRBJ1-2; D unresolved. V was trimmed by 6 bases and J by 4 bases, leaving 12 bases between them. CDR3 length: 13 amino acids. Germline V gives CDR1 MGHDK, CDR2 SYGVNS. CDR3 residues: CASSQAGSYGYTF. Written as DNA, the CDR3 is TGTGCCAGCAGCCAAGCGGGGTCCTATGGCTACACCTTC.

The rearrangement links TRBV5-5 to TRBJ2-3; a possible D gene is TRBD1 (5 bases). Germline loops: CDR1 SGHKS, CDR2 YYEKEE (reference sequence). The CDR3 sequence is 16 residues long. V was clipped by 6 bases and J by 1 base, with 18 bases between them. The CDR3 DNA sequence: TGTGCCAGCACCACCGTTTGGCAGGGTGGCACAGATACGCAGTATTTT. It yields the protein CASTTVWQGGTDTQYF. Based on the CDR3 plus reference TRBV5-5 and TRBJ2-3, the full variable domain is DAGVTQSPTHLIKTRGQQVTLRCSPISGHKSVSWYQQVLGQGPQFIFQYYEKEERGRGNFPDRFSARQFPNYSSELNVNALLLGDSALYLCASTTVWQGGTDTQYFGPGTRLTVL.

V is TRBV5-1 and J is TRBJ2-2, with 14 bases that match TRBD2. Germline V lookup: CDR1 SGHRS, CDR2 YFSETQ. This CDR3 region has 18 residues. Losses at the gene ends were 1 base for V and 6 bases for J; bases not matched to a gene: 8. The DNA of the CDR3 is TGCGCCAGCAGCTTGAGGGGACTAGCGGGAGTTGGAGCCGGGGAGCTGTTTTTT. This encodes CASSLRGLAGVGAGELFF.

This clone was observed once. The rearrangement uses TRBV6-6 and TRBJ1-5, with a possible D match to TRBD1 (5 bases). Trimming shortened V by 2 bases and J by 5 bases, and 7 bases separated the two germline ends. From germline, CDR1 is MNHNY and CDR2 SVGAGI (reference sequence). The CDR3 is 13 amino acids. CDR3 coding DNA: TGTGCCAGCAGTTACCAGGGTGATCAGCCCCAGCATTTT. It yields the protein CASSYQGDQPQHF.

Here the CDR3 reads CATSHSGTDTQYF. DNA of the CDR3: TGTGCCACCAGCCATAGCGGCACAGATACGCAGTATTTT. The genes are TRBV15 and TRBJ2-3, with D possibly being TRBD2 (5 bases). The CDR3 loop spans 13 amino acids. Per germline, CDR1 LNHNV and CDR2 YYDKDF (reference sequence). V was cut by 5 bases and J by 1 base, with 7 bases left in between.

The chain recombines TRBV28 with TRBJ1-2, with D possibly TRBD1 on 5 matching bases. Germline V gene lookup returns CDR1 MDHEN and CDR2 SYDVKM. Trimming stripped 1 base from V and 3 bases from J, with 12 bases between. This CDR3 is 15 amino acids long. The CDR3 DNA follows: TGTGCCAGCAGTTTATCGGGGGGATTCTACTATGGCTACACCTTC. It is translated as CASSLSGGFYYGYTF.

The genes are TRBV30 and TRBJ1-2; D is possibly TRBD1 (6 bases). CDR3 length equals 12 residues. Per the germline V gene, CDR1 is GTSNPN and CDR2 is SVGIG (reference sequence). CDR3 sequence (DNA): TGTGCTTCCGAACAGGGACTATATGGCTACACCTTC. It translates to CASEQGLYGYTF.

The V and J genes are TRBV29-1 and TRBJ1-2; 12 bases map to TRBD1. The germline V gene encodes CDR1 SQVTM and CDR2 ANQGSEA. The CDR3 has 15 amino acids. V trimming: 4 bases; J trimming: 8 bases; junction bases outside the gene matches: 11. The CDR3 nucleotides read TGCAGCGTTGGGGCCGGGACAGGGGGCAGTTTGGGCTACACCTTC. Translated, it gives CSVGAGTGGSLGYTF.

The genes are TRBV23-1 and TRBJ1-2; D unresolved. TRBV23-1 qualifies as an ORF whose function is uncertain. CDR3 size: 12 residues. Trimming stripped 2 bases from V and 7 bases from J, with 8 bases between. The DNA for the CDR3 is TGCGCCAGCAGTCAAGGGAAGGGTGGCTACACCTTC. The encoded protein is CASSQGKGGYTF.

This rearrangement joins TRBV11-2 to TRBJ1-2, with TRBD1 matching 8 bases. The CDR3 has 15 amino acids. Per germline, CDR1 SGHAT and CDR2 FQNNGV. V shed 5 bases, J shed 6 bases, and the junction held 11 bases outside the gene matches. The CDR3, as DNA: TGTGCCAGCAGCCCCCTGGCAGGGGGCTTTAATGGCTACACCTTC. It specifies CASSPLAGGFNGYTF.

This chain connects TRBV27 to TRBJ1-2; TRBD1 agrees at 7 bases. J gave up 6 bases and V 5 bases, and 9 bases lay outside the gene matches. Germline values: CDR1 MNHEY, CDR2 SMNVEV (reference sequence). There are 14 residues in the CDR3. As DNA, the CDR3 is TGTGCCAGCAGTAAACCCGGGACAGATAATGGCTACACCTTC. Translated: CASSKPGTDNGYTF.

The V gene is TRBV10-3, the J gene TRBJ2-3; D could derive from TRBD1 or TRBD2 (6 bases each). Germline V gene data show CDR1 as ENHRY and CDR2 as SYGVKD. Deletions cut 3 bases from V and 3 bases from J, with 13 bases between. The CDR3 loop spans 15 amino acids. Here the CDR3 DNA reads TGTGCCATCAGTGACGGGGGCGGAGAGACAGATACGCAGTATTTT. Translated: CAISDGGGETDTQYF.

The genes are TRBV4-1 and TRBJ1-3; no clear D gene. The CDR3 length is 15 residues. Germline V CDR1 and CDR2: MGHRA, YSYEKL. V lost 4 bases, J lost 5 bases, and 15 bases lay in between. CDR3 residues: CASSRGPGGRNTIYF. CDR3 in DNA: TGCGCCAGCAGCCGAGGACCCGGCGGGAGAAACACCATATATTTT.

The chain carries TRBV2 and TRBJ2-3, with a possible D match to TRBD2 (5 bases). The germline V and J ends were trimmed by 1 base and 0 bases, with 8 bases remaining between them. The CDR3 loop spans 15 amino acids. Germline V gene data show CDR1 as SNHLY and CDR2 as FYNNEI. CDR3 sequence: CASSEVRTSTDTQYF. As DNA, the CDR3 is TGTGCCAGCAGTGAAGTTAGGACTAGCACAGATACGCAGTATTTT. Drawing the rest from reference TRBV2 and TRBJ2-3, the complete variable domain is EPEVTQTPSHQVTQMGQEVILRCVPISNHLYFYWYRQILGQKVEFLVSFYNNEISEKSEIFDDQFSVERPDGSNFTLKIRSTKLEDSAMYFCASSEVRTSTDTQYFGPGTRLTVL.

This clone was seen once. The chain employs TRBV5-1 and TRBJ1-1; TRBD1 matches 8 bases. The J segment lost 4 bases and the V segment lost 4 bases, leaving 12 bases of the junction unmatched. In germline, CDR1 is SGHRS, CDR2 YFSETQ. The CDR3 has 16 amino acids. CDR3 DNA sequence: TGCGCCAGCAGCGTCCAGGGGGCGGTTTGGGGCACTGAAGCTTTCTTT. Amino acid sequence: CASSVQGAVWGTEAFF. Based on the CDR3 plus reference TRBV5-1 and TRBJ1-1, the full variable domain is KAGVTQTPRYLIKTRGQQVTLSCSPISGHRSVSWYQQTPGQGLQFLFEYFSETQRNKGNFPGRFSGRQFSNSRSEMNVSTLELGDSALYLCASSVQGAVWGTEAFFGQGTRLTVV.

The chain recombines TRBV3-1 (or the pseudogene TRBV3-2) with TRBJ2-5; D tentatively reads TRBD1 or TRBD2 (5 bases each). This CDR3 is 14 amino acids long. V dropped 8 bases and J dropped 2 bases, with 15 bases sitting between them. Germline V CDR1 and CDR2: LGHDT, YNNKEL (reference sequence). CDR3 residues: CASSYPGGQETQYF. The CDR3 region has the DNA TGTGCCAGCTCCTACCCTGGGGGTCAAGAGACCCAGTACTTC.

The chain carries TRBV30 and TRBJ1-4, with D maybe TRBD1 (5 bases). Trimming removed 2 bases at V and 7 bases at J, with 11 bases between. This CDR3 is 13 amino acids long. In germline, CDR1 is GTSNPN, CDR2 SVGIG (reference sequence). CDR3 region: CAWSSQGGEKLFF. The CDR3 DNA is TGTGCCTGGAGTAGCCAGGGTGGTGAAAAACTGTTTTTT.

V gene TRBV28 combines with J gene TRBJ1-2; 8 nucleotides match TRBD1. The CDR3 totals 14 residues. Germline values: CDR1 MDHEN, CDR2 SYDVKM. Trimming cost V 5 bases and J 8 bases; bases outside gene matches: 10. The chain's CDR3 is CASSPTGGARGYTF. The CDR3 DNA reads as TGTGCCAGCAGTCCCACAGGGGGGGCCCGAGGCTACACCTTC.

The chain links TRBV28 to TRBJ2-5, with D unclear. Germline CDR1 MDHEN, CDR2 SYDVKM. V was clipped by 3 bases and J by 5 bases, with 1 base between them. The CDR3 contains 10 residues. The CDR3 sequence: CASSFETQYF. CDR3 DNA: TGTGCCAGCAGTTTCGAGACCCAGTACTTC.

This chain connects TRBV15 to TRBJ2-1; the D is unclear. Per germline, CDR1 LNHNV and CDR2 YYDKDF (reference sequence). Trimming cost V 8 bases and J 10 bases, with 15 bases left between them. The CDR3 runs to 12 residues. The CDR3 is CATGSQNAEQFF. For the CDR3, the DNA is TGTGCCACCGGTTCGCAGAACGCCGAGCAGTTCTTC. The full variable domain, in which reference TRBV15 and TRBJ2-1 provide the parts outside the CDR3, is DAMVIQNPRYQVTQFGKPVTLSCSQTLNHNVMYWYQQKSSQAPKLLFHYYDKDFNNEADTPDNFQSRRPNTSFCFLDIRSPGLGDTAMYLCATGSQNAEQFFGPGTRLTVL.

The chain combines TRBV4-2 with TRBJ2-3; 8 bases map to TRBD2. The CDR3 sequence is 16 residues long. Germline loops: CDR1 LGHNA, CDR2 YNFKEQ. V was clipped by 0 bases and J by 4 bases; unmatched bases: 6. This CDR3 is CASSQDPSGSPDTQYF. CDR3 nucleotide sequence: TGTGCCAGCAGCCAAGATCCGAGCGGGAGCCCAGATACGCAGTATTTT.

J is TRBJ2-7 and V is TRBV7-9; 10 nucleotides match TRBD1. With V trimmed by 10 bases and J by 2 bases, 20 bases remained unmatched. The CDR3 spans 18 residues. In germline, CDR1 is SEHNR, CDR2 FQNEAQ (reference sequence). CDR3 loop: CAKHPRGQGCGRTYEQYF. CDR3 DNA sequence: TGTGCCAAACACCCACGGGGACAGGGGTGCGGCAGGACCTACGAGCAGTACTTC.